The clone carrying this T cell receptor beta chain was seen ten or more times. The antigen remains unidentified. This sample is drawn from a study of response to subunit inactivated influenza vaccine. Notes on the study in general: Authors suggested each seasonal influenza vaccination recruits few new T cells.

The CDR3 loop spans 14 amino acids. Per the germline V gene, CDR1 is SQVTM and CDR2 is ANQGSEA. Trimming removed 7 bases from V and 1 base from J, with 17 bases in between. TCRdb independently ran MiXCR on the RT-PCR reads; one entry per CDR3 protein. This table holds just under 250,000 distinct CDR3 sequences, 12% found once. The chain is built from TRBV29-1 and TRBJ2-7, with D possibly being TRBD2 (6 bases). This receptor was taken from a middle-aged man who received an inactivated influenza vaccine. Here the sequenced sample was non-naive T cells sorted from PBMCs, taken 14 days before vaccination. The CDR3 DNA sequence: TGCAGCGCCGCTCGGGGCGGGGAATCCTACGAGCAGTACTTC. Translation gives CSAARGGESYEQYF.